These 11 T cell receptor beta chains share one sample of origin, sequenced in a study of regulatory T cells in long-lasting Graves disease. This sample's time point: newly diagnosed GD, antithyroid drugs for less than 3 months. Extracted PBMC RNA gave rise to the TCR library. Both iRepertoire HTBI primers and Arm-PCR of CDR3 regions were used to build the TCR beta libraries. One entry per CDR3 protein results from TCRdb running MiXCR on the multiplex PCR reads. The sample has a few hundred thousand distinct CDR3 sequences; around 16% are singletons. This same sample was also taken into another study, of T cells in Graves' hyperthyroidism and ophthalmopathy.

The input for sequencing was peripheral blood mononuclear cells (PBMCs), taken at new diagnosis, from a patient treated with antithyroid drugs. These receptor sequences come from a woman aged 35 to 49 with Graves disease.

This chain connects TRBV20-1 to TRBJ1-5; TRBD1 is a possible D gene (6 bases). CDR3 size: 14 residues. V lost 6 bases and J 3 bases, leaving 15 bases between the germline ends. From germline, CDR1 is DFQATT and CDR2 SNEGSKA (reference sequence). Here the CDR3 reads CSAKRGGDNQPQHF. Written as DNA, the CDR3 is TGCAGTGCAAAGAGGGGGGGAGACAATCAGCCCCAGCATTTT.

The chain is built from TRBV29-1 and TRBJ1-1; D is unclear. V lost 2 bases to trimming and J lost 1 base, with 20 bases between them. The CDR3 length is 17 residues. Per the germline V gene, CDR1 is SQVTM and CDR2 is ANQGSEA. The CDR3 protein is CSVESSDGWVRNTEAFF. CDR3 in DNA: TGCAGCGTTGAAAGCTCCGACGGCTGGGTGAGGAACACTGAAGCTTTCTTT.

This clonotype was counted many times. CDR3 in amino acids: CASSLPASYEQYF. As DNA, the CDR3 is TGTGCCAGCTCACTCCCGGCCTCCTACGAGCAGTACTTC. The chain couples TRBV18 to TRBJ2-7; D gene unclear. CDR1 is KGHSH and CDR2 is LQKENI in the germline V gene. The CDR3 contains 13 residues. V was cut by 4 bases and J by 0 bases, with 7 bases left in between.

The chain carries TRBV6-2 or TRBV6-3 and TRBJ2-1; D is uncertain. The germline CDR1 and CDR2 sequences are MNHEY and SVGEGT. This CDR3 is 12 amino acids long. Trimming stripped 4 bases from V and 6 bases from J, with 7 bases between. In DNA, the CDR3 is TGTGCCAGCAGTTTTCCGCTCAATGAGCAGTTCTTC. It translates to CASSFPLNEQFF.

The J gene is TRBJ2-4, the V gene TRBV2; 7 bases are a match to TRBD1. There are 16 residues in the CDR3. J was trimmed by 3 bases and V by 5 bases; bases with no gene match: 10. Per germline, CDR1 SNHLY and CDR2 FYNNEI. CDR3 DNA: TGTGCCAGCAGTATAAACAGGGGAAGGGGCAAAAACATTCAGTACTTC. Its translation: CASSINRGRGKNIQYF.

This clonotype was seen only a few times. The rearrangement uses TRBV4-3 and TRBJ1-3; D is unclear. In germline, CDR1 is LGHNA, CDR2 YSLEER. The CDR3 sequence is 15 residues long. V lost 2 bases to trimming and J lost 0 bases, with 8 bases between them. CDR3 protein: CASSQQVSSGNTIYF. The CDR3 bases are TGCGCCAGCAGCCAACAGGTTTCCTCTGGAAACACCATATATTTT.

The table lists this clonotype with many counts. This sequence joins TRBV2 and TRBJ2-3; D unresolved. The CDR3 length is 14 residues. V was trimmed by 6 bases and J by 0 bases, leaving 10 bases between them. Germline CDR1 and CDR2: SNHLY and FYNNEI. The chain's CDR3 is CASSSVASTDTQYF. The CDR3, as DNA: TGTGCCAGCAGCTCGGTTGCTAGCACAGATACGCAGTATTTT. Full variable domain (remainder filled in from reference TRBV2 and TRBJ2-3): EPEVTQTPSHQVTQMGQEVILRCVPISNHLYFYWYRQILGQKVEFLVSFYNNEISEKSEIFDDQFSVERPDGSNFTLKIRSTKLEDSAMYFCASSSVASTDTQYFGPGTRLTVL.

This clonotype was found a few times. V is TRBV28 and J is TRBJ2-3; unclear D gene. Germline loops: CDR1 MDHEN, CDR2 SYDVKM. The V and J ends lost 6 bases and 1 base respectively, with 17 bases between them. The CDR3 spans 16 residues. The DNA of the CDR3 is TGTGCCAGCAGCGCGACGGAAAGTCCCGGCACAGATACGCAGTATTTT. Its protein product is CASSATESPGTDTQYF.

At least ten counts were recorded for this clonotype. The CDR3 region has the DNA TGTGCCAGCAGTTTGGGGCCGATGAACACTGAAGCTTTCTTT. Its translation is CASSLGPMNTEAFF. The chain carries TRBV28 and TRBJ1-1; the D gene is possibly TRBD1 (5 bases). This CDR3 region has 14 residues. The germline V gene encodes CDR1 MDHEN and CDR2 SYDVKM. The V gene lost 3 bases and the J gene lost 0 bases, with 8 bases spanning the gap. Full variable domain (missing parts from reference TRBV28 and TRBJ1-1): DVKVTQSSRYLVKRTGEKVFLECVQDMDHENMFWYRQDPGLGLRLIYFSYDVKMKEKGDIPEGYSVSREKKERFSLILESASTNQTSMYLCASSLGPMNTEAFFGQGTRLTVV.

This clonotype has only a few counts. The junction departs from the called germline gene at one end, perhaps through a read error. The rearrangement links TRBV12-3 or TRBV12-4 to TRBJ2-1; D gene ambiguous. The CDR3 is 13 residues long. The CDR3 DNA reads as TGTGCCAGCAGCGGCCAAGTCGGCAATGAGCAGCTCTTC. This gives the protein CASSGQVGNEQLF.

This CDR3 is CASSPRNTAGELFF. The CDR3 DNA is TGTGCCAGCTCACCACGTAATACCGCCGGGGAGCTGTTTTTT. The J gene is TRBJ2-2, the V gene TRBV18, with D unclear. The length of the CDR3 is 14 residues. The germline V and J ends were trimmed by 1 base and 6 bases, with 9 bases remaining between them. Germline lookup yields CDR1 KGHSH and CDR2 LQKENI. The variable domain in full, completed from reference TRBV18 and TRBJ2-2, reads NAGVMQNPRHLVRRRGQEARLRCSPMKGHSHVYWYRQLPEEGLKFMVYLQKENIIDESGMPKERFSAEFPKEGPSILRIQQVVRGDSAAYFCASSPRNTAGELFFGEGSRLTVL.